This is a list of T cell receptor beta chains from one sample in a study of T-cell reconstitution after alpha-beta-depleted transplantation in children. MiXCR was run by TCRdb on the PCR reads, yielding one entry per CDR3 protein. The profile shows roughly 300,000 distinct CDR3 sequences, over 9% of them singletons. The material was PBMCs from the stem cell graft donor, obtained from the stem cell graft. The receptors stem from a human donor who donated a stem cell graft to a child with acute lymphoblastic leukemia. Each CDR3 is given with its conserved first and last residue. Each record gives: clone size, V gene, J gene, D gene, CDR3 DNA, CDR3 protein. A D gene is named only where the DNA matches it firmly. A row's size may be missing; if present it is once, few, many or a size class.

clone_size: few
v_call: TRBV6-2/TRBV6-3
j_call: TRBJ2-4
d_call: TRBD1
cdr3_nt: TGTGCCAGCAGTTACCAAGGGACAGGGCCCAAAAACATTCAGTACTTC
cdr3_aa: CASSYQGTGPKNIQYF

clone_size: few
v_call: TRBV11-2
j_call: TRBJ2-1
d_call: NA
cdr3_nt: TGTGCCAGCAGCTTATCTGGGAGAGAGCAGTTCTTC
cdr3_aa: CASSLSGREQFF

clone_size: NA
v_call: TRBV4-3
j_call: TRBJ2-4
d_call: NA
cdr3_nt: TGCGCCAGCAGCCAAGACAGCCGTGCCCTAAACATTCAGTACTTC
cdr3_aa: CASSQDSRALNIQYF

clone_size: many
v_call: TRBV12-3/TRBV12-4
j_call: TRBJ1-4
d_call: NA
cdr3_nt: TGTGCCAGCAACCCGGGACCTGGAGTTAAAAAACTGTTTTTT
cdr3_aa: CASNPGPGVKKLFF

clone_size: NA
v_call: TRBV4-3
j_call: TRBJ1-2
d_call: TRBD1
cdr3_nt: TGCGCCAGCAGCCAAGATCAGGGGGCAGACTATGGCTACACCTTC
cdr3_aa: CASSQDQGADYGYTF

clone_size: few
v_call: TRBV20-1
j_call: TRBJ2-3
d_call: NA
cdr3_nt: TGCAGTGCCCCCGGGACGAGCACAGATACGCAGTATTTT
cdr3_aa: CSAPGTSTDTQYF

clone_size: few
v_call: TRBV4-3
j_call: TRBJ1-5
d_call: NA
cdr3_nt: TGCGCCAGCAGCCAAGATTTGGCAGGCGGGTATAGCAATCAGCCCCAGCATTTT
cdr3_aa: CASSQDLAGGYSNQPQHF

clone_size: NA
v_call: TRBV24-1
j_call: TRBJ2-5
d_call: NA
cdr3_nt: TGTGCCACCAGTATCCCAGGGAGGCAGACCCAGTACTTC
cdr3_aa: CATSIPGRQTQYF

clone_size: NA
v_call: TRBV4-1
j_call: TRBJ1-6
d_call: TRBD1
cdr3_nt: TGCGCCAGCAGCCCCCCTACGGGACACGGGACAGGGTCCCTCCACTTT
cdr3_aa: CASSPPTGHGTGSLHF

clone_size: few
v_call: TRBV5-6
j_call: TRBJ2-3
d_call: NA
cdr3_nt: TGTGCCAGCAGCACCGGAGCGGTAGAGGCTAGCACAGATACGCAGTATTTT
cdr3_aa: CASSTGAVEASTDTQYF

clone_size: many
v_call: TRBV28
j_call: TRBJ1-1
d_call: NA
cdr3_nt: TGTGCCAGCAGTTTTTTTCCTGAGAACACTGAAGCTTTCTTT
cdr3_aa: CASSFFPENTEAFF

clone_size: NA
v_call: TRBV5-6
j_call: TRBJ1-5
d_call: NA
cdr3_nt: TGTGCCAGCAGCTTGGCGGTTAGTTACGACTATCAGCCCCAGCATTTT
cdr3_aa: CASSLAVSYDYQPQHF

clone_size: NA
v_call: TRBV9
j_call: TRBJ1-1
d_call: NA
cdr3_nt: TGTGCCAGCAGCTCGGGGGCGGGCACTGAAGCTTTCTTT
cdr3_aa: CASSSGAGTEAFF

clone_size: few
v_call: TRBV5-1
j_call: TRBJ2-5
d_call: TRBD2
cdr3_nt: TGCGCCAGCAGCTTCGGACTAGCGGGAGAAGGAGAGACCCAGTACTTC
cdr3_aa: CASSFGLAGEGETQYF

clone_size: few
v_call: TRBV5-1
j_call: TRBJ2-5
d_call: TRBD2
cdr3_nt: TGCGCCAGCAGCTTGGAACCGGGACTAGGAGGGAAAGAGACCCAGTACTTC
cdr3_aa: CASSLEPGLGGKETQYF

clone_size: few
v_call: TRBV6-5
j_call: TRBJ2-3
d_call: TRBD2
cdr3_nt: TGTGCCAGCAGTTACGGGGGGGTCCGCACAGATACGCAGTATTTT
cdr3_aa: CASSYGGVRTDTQYF

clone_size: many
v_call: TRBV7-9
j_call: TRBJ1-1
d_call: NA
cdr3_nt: TGTGCCAGCACGAATGGGGTAAACACTGAAGCTTTCTTT
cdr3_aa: CASTNGVNTEAFF

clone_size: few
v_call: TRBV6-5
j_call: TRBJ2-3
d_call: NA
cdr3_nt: TGTGCCAGCAGTTACTCGATACAAGGCGGGGGCTACACAGATACGCAGTATTTT
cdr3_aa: CASSYSIQGGGYTDTQYF

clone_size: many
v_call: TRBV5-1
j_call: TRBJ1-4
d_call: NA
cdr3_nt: TGCGCCAGCAGCCGGGACGGAGACGAAAAACTGTTTTTT
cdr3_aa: CASSRDGDEKLFF

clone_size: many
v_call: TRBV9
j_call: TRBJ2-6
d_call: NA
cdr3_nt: TGTGCCAGCAGCGTAGCGGCGTTCTCTGGGGCCAACGTCCTGACTTTC
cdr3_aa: CASSVAAFSGANVLTF

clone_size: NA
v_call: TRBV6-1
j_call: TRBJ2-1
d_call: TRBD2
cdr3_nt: TGTGCCAGCAGTGAGGCACTAGCGGGAGCCGGGGGGCAGTTCTTC
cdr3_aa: CASSEALAGAGGQFF

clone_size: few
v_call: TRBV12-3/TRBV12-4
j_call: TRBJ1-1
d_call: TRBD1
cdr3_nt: TGTGCCAGCAGCGGACAGGGCACTGAAGCTTTCTTT
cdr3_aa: CASSGQGTEAFF

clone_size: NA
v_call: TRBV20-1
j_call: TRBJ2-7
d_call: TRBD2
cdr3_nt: TGCAGTGCTGAACTAGCGTACGATAGCTCCTACGAGCAGTACTTC
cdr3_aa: CSAELAYDSSYEQYF

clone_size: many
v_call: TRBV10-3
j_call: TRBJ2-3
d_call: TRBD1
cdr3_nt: TGTGCCATCCGGGCTCAAGGACAGGAAAGCACAGATACGCAGTATTTT
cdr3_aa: CAIRAQGQESTDTQYF

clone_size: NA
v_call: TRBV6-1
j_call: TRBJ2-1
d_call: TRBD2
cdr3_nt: TGTGCCAGTGTGGGAGGACTAGCGGGAGTGGGTGAGCAGTTCTTC
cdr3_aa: CASVGGLAGVGEQFF

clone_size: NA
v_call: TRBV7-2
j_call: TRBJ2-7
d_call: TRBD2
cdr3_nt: TGTGCCAGCAGCCCCCCGGGCGGGAGCTCCTACGAGCAGTACTTC
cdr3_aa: CASSPPGGSSYEQYF

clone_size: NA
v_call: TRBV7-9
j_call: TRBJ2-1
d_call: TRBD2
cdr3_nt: TGTGCCAGCCAGTCAAGCGGGAGGGGGTACAATGAGCAGTTCTTC
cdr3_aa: CASQSSGRGYNEQFF

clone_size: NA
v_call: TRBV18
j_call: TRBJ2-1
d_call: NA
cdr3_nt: TGTGCCAGCTCACCAGGGGCTAGCGAACACAATGAGCAGTTCTTC
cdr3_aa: CASSPGASEHNEQFF

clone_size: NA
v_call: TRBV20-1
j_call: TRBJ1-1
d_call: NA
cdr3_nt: TGCAGTGCTAGAAAGGCAGGGAGGACTGAAGCTTTCTTT
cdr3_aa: CSARKAGRTEAFF

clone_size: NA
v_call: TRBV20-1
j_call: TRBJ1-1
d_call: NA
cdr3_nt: TGCAGTGCTAGTCATGGGGCCGCCCTGGAAGCTTTCTTT
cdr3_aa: CSASHGAALEAFF

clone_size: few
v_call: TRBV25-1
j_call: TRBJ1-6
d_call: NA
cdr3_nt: TGTGCCAGCAGTGACCATACACTGGGGCATAATTCACCCCTCCACTTT
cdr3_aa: CASSDHTLGHNSPLHF

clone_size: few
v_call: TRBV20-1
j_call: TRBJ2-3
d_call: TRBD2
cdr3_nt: TGCAGTGCTTACAGCGGGGGGTACACAGATACGCAGTATTTT
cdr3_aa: CSAYSGGYTDTQYF

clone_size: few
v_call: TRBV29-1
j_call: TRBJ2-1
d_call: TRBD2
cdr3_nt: TGCAGCGTTGGACTAGCGGGAGGGAGATATGAGCAGTTCTTC
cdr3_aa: CSVGLAGGRYEQFF

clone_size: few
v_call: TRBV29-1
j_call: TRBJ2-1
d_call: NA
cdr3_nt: TGCAGCGTTGGGGAGGACCGGTATGAGCAGTTCTTC
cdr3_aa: CSVGEDRYEQFF